This T cell receptor (beta chain) was observed in a study of T cell repertoires in cytomegalovirus infection. Findings and caveats of the study: Ex vivo, HLA-C-restricted CMV-specific TCR beta clonotypes prevailed over the rest of the response.

MiXCR, run by TCRdb on the reads, gives a single entry per CDR3 protein. The sample lists 45,000 to 60,000 distinct CDR3 sequences; about a fifth were seen once. Concerning this clonotype: The target antigen is unknown.

V trimming: 4 bases; J trimming: 1 base; junction bases outside the gene matches: 4. The CDR3 runs 15 residues. CDR1 MNHEY and CDR2 SVGEGT come from the germline V gene. Specimen: CD8+ T cells from cultured PBMCs, collected from culture after CMV antigen stimulation. This sequence originates from a human donor in good health (CMV status not recorded). Some clones in this sample may be carry-over from other donors' samples. This rearrangement joins TRBV6-2 or TRBV6-3 to TRBJ1-5; 7 bases fit TRBD1. CDR3 amino acids: CASSWGTESNQPQHF. The CDR3 DNA sequence: TGTGCCAGCAGTTGGGGGACAGAGAGCAATCAGCCCCAGCATTTT.